This T cell receptor beta chain was identified during a study of T-cell memory formation after mild COVID-19 (dated by TCRdb to 2020 to 2022). Context from the whole study: TCR sequence clusters from the two donors were found to be largely donor specific. Two young, previously healthy adult volunteers, one female and one male, were included in the cohort. In a couple of donors, T-cell clones that expanded and contracted after mild COVID-19 were tracked by sequencing TCRalpha and TCRbeta repertoires over time.

Ficoll-Paque density gradient centrifugation was used to isolate PBMCs. CDR1 and CDR2, per the germline V gene (reference sequence), are MNHEY and SMNVEV. Inclusive of the bounding cysteine and phenylalanine, the CDR3 is 13 residues long. Left in the record is the CDR3 DNA by itself, 39 bases read in frame from the first base. V loses 0 bases of germline sequence and J loses 9 bases, and the interval between the two ends is 6 bases. The listed sequencing device is Illumina NovaSeq 6000. cDNA libraries for TCRalpha and TCRbeta were prepared by 5'RACE using constant-segment primers, with sample barcodes and unique molecular identifiers added. Trizol reagent was used to extract RNA from every sample. The libraries were amplified in two PCR steps, and the second step added a second sample barcode and Illumina TruSeq adapters. Libraries were sequenced on an Illumina NovaSeq with 2 x 150 bp paired-end reads. For the original study's pipeline: Demultiplexing of reads and collapsing into UMI-guided consensus sequences were performed with migec v1.2.7. Using mixcr v2.1.11, UMI consensuses were aligned to TRA and TRB V and J templates and then assembled into clonotypes. Expanded or contracted clonotypes were those called significant by both edgeR and NoisET, with noise models trained on biological replicates. edgeR calls used a false discovery rate-adjusted p below 0.01 and a log2 fold-change threshold of 1. As an exploratory analysis of dynamics, PCA with hierarchical clustering was applied to max-normalized trajectories of the 1000 most abundant clonotypes. The CD4 or CD8 phenotype of responding clones was assigned using the separately sequenced CD4+ and CD8+ repertoires. Through fastp at Q25 and MiXCR, TCRdb rebuilt clones from the public reads, retaining in-frame beta chains. Merged by CDR3 protein, the rows form single entries marked with the most common genes and DNA. Clone size and V and J calls follow TCRdb, not the original study. The sample data list tens of thousands of distinct CDR3 sequences, and over 15% of these were observed just once. The ten largest clones add up to around 29% of the sample.

What the authors observed across the whole study: Contracting CD4+ clones were found mainly in CM and EM memory subsets, while CD8+ clones were enriched in EMRA. Only a couple of mild cases were covered in the study, and larger cohorts including severe cases with pre-infection samples were considered necessary. The detection of some responding clones in pre-infection memory suggests that pre-existing cross-reactive memory T cells joined the SARS-CoV-2 response. The second-wave clones that peaked on day 37 were not confirmed to be SARS-CoV-2 specific. From day 15 to 85, contracting clones showed balanced CD4/CD8 phenotypes, whereas a second wave of clones that expanded from day 15 to 37 leaned towards CD4+.

For this clonotype: Its recognized antigen is unknown. There are no base qualities to consult, and no much larger clone falls within one base.

The TCR was taken from an adult woman who had mild COVID-19 (a few samples of this study predate the infection). The sample titles of this study are shuffled in the database, so cell type and time point are left out; the donor was told from shared clones. Here the chain combines TRBV27 and TRBJ1-6, with the D segment identity uncertain. The sequencing sample was made of PBMCs or a T cell subset sorted from them (not recorded which). The CDR3 protein: CASSLSTRSPLHF. The DNA sequence is given as TGTGCCAGCAGTTTATCGACCCGTTCACCCCTCCACTTT.